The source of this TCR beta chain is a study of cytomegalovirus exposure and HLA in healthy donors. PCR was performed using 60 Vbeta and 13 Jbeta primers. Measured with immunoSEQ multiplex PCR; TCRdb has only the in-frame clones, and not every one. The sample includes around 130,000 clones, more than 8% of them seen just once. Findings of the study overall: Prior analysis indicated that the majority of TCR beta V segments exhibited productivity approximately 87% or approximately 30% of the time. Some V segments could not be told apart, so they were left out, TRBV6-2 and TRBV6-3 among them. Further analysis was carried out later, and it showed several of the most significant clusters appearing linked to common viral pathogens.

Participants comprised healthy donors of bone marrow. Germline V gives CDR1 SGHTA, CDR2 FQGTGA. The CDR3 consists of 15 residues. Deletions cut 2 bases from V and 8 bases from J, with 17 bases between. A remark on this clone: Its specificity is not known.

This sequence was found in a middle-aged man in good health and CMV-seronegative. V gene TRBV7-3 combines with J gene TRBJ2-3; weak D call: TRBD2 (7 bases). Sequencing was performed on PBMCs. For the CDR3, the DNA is TGTGCCAGCAGCTTAGGGGGGGGCCCCTCCGGTACGCAGTATTTT. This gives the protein CASSLGGGPSGTQYF.